The clone carrying this T cell receptor (beta chain) has ten or more counts. Time point: pre-sensitization, week 0. This sample's treatment: therapeutic diphenylcyclopropenone sensitization with weekly scalp DPC. TCRdb independently ran MiXCR on the RACE reads; one entry per CDR3 protein. Of roughly 380,000 distinct CDR3 sequences listed, approximately 5.1% are singletons. The data originate from a study of human T cells and chemical hapten exposure. The CDR3 is made up of 14 amino acids. The V gene's germline CDR1 is KGHSH and CDR2 LQKENI. V trimming: 10 bases; J trimming: 3 bases; junction bases outside the gene matches: 9.

Sequencing used whole blood, obtained in connection with sensitization to the hapten diphenylcyclopropenone (DPC). This clonotype was sampled from a woman in her fifties or sixties with alopecia areata. Some clones in this sample may be carry-over from other donors' samples. This sequence joins TRBV18 and TRBJ2-5; TRBD1 aligns across 9 bases. The CDR3 DNA follows: TGTGCCACTCGACAGGGGGGTTTTGAAGAGACCCAGTACTTC. Its protein product is CATRQGGFEETQYF.